The 27 T cell receptor beta chains given below trace back to one sample, sequenced in a study of radiation and T cells in renal cell carcinoma. This table comes from immunoSEQ multiplex PCR, and its TCRdb copy is limited to in-frame clones, with some not included. The sample consists of 130,000 to 150,000 clones, 86% of them appearing once. The time point is: blood 4 weeks post-SBRT, at nephrectomy. Described treatment: 15 Gy SBRT to primary tumor, nephrectomy 4 weeks later. Source: blood, taken from a patient whose treatment included radiotherapy and nephrectomy. These TCRs come from a woman aged 45-59 years with renal cell carcinoma.

CDR3 loop: CASSPRLKVETQYF. CDR3 DNA: TGTGCCAGCTCACCCCGCCTTAAGGTGGAGACCCAGTACTTC. The rearrangement joins TRBV18 to TRBJ2-5; D not resolved. Trimming removed 3 bases from V and 5 bases from J, with 13 bases in between. The germline CDR1 and CDR2 sequences are KGHSH and LQKENI. This CDR3 is 14 amino acids long.

This chain uses TRBV4-1 with TRBJ2-2, with D tentatively TRBD1 or TRBD2 (7 bases each). Trimming stripped 4 bases from V and 7 bases from J, with 19 bases between. Germline lookup yields CDR1 MGHRA and CDR2 YSYEKL. This CDR3 spans 16 amino acids. The CDR3: CASSLQGDGEGGELFF. CDR3 DNA sequence: TGCGCCAGCAGCCTTCAGGGGGACGGGGAGGGCGGGGAGCTGTTTTTT.

The chain couples TRBV28 to TRBJ2-7; 8 bases are shared with TRBD1. V shed 4 bases and J 0 bases; nucleotides not matched to a gene: 5. Germline lookup yields CDR1 MDHEN and CDR2 SYDVKM. The CDR3 is 15 amino acids. CDR3 nucleotides: TGTGCCAGCAGTTCGGGACAGGTCTACTCCTACGAGCAGTACTTC. The encoded protein is CASSSGQVYSYEQYF.

The genes are TRBV7-2 and TRBJ1-3; D perhaps matches TRBD1 (5 bases). This CDR3 has 15 residues. Trimming left V 5 bases short and J 2 bases short, with 13 bases between. Germline V gives CDR1 SGHTA, CDR2 FQGNSA. CDR3: CASSQSRGAGNTIYF. The CDR3, as DNA: TGTGCCAGCAGCCAATCGCGAGGGGCTGGAAACACCATATATTTT.

The chain employs TRBV6-5 and TRBJ1-6; D perhaps matches TRBD1 (6 bases). The germline V and J ends were trimmed by 6 bases and 3 bases, with 9 bases remaining between them. CDR1 and CDR2 (germline): MNHEY, SVGAGI. There are 14 residues in the CDR3. In DNA, the CDR3 is TGTGCCAGCAGGGGACAAAACTATAATTCACCCCTCCACTTT. Amino acid sequence: CASRGQNYNSPLHF.

The chain couples TRBV6-1 to TRBJ1-4; 7 bases map to TRBD1. CDR1 is MNHNS, CDR2 SASEGT, per germline. This CDR3 contains 15 residues. Trimming took 6 bases from V and 5 from J; bases not matched to a gene: 9. CDR3 loop: CASRFDRVGNEKLFF. The CDR3 DNA follows: TGTGCCAGCAGGTTTGACAGGGTCGGGAATGAAAAACTGTTTTTT.

V is TRBV11-2 and J is TRBJ1-2; D not resolved. The CDR3 is made up of 14 amino acids. V gave up 5 bases and J gave up 4 bases, with 14 bases separating them. CDR1 and CDR2 (germline): SGHAT, FQNNGV. CDR3 region: CASSQMAQGYGYTF. The CDR3 DNA is TGTGCCAGCAGCCAAATGGCTCAAGGCTATGGCTACACCTTC.

The genes are TRBV7-9 and TRBJ1-2, with D possibly matching TRBD1 (6 bases). This CDR3 is 15 amino acids long. The germline gives CDR1 SEHNR, CDR2 FQNEAQ (reference sequence). Deletions cut 5 bases from V and 4 bases from J, with 17 bases between. CDR3 bases: TGTGCCAGCAGCCCGAGCGGGGGGCCGCCCTATGGCTACACCTTC. Amino acid sequence: CASSPSGGPPYGYTF. Full variable domain (outside the CDR3, taken from reference TRBV7-9 and TRBJ1-2): DTGVSQNPRHKITKRGQNVTFRCDPISEHNRLYWYRQTLGQGPEFLTYFQNEAQLEKSRLLSDRFSAERPKGSFSTLEIQRTEQGDSAMYLCASSPSGGPPYGYTFGSGTRLTVV.

V and J are TRBV5-1 and TRBJ1-1; D is unresolved. V shed 0 bases and J shed 2 bases, with 8 bases lying between them. This CDR3 has 14 amino acids. Per germline, CDR1 SGHRS and CDR2 YFSETQ. In DNA, the CDR3 is TGCGCCAGCAGCTTGGCACAGACAAACACTGAAGCTTTCTTT. Protein: CASSLAQTNTEAFF.

This chain uses TRBV14 with TRBJ2-3; no firm D call. The CDR3 covers 17 residues. In germline, CDR1 is SGHDN, CDR2 FVKESK. Trimming took off 1 base at V and 1 base at J, with 15 bases between the two ends. The CDR3 region has the DNA TGTGCCAGCAGCCAAGGGGAACTCCTTCGGGGCACAGATACGCAGTATTTT. Its translation: CASSQGELLRGTDTQYF.

The V call is TRBV7-2, the J call TRBJ2-5; possibly TRBD1 for D (6 bases). The CDR3 runs 14 residues. Germline V gene sequence: CDR1 SGHTA, CDR2 FQGNSA. V dropped 1 base and J dropped 5 bases, with 11 bases sitting between them. DNA of the CDR3: TGTGCCAGCAGCTTAGGGGGGCAAGGGGAGACCCAGTACTTC. This gives the protein CASSLGGQGETQYF.

The gene calls are TRBV7-9 and TRBJ1-1; a possible D gene is TRBD1 (6 bases). V lost 5 bases to trimming and J lost 0 bases, with 19 bases between them. The CDR3 is 17 residues long. The germline CDR1 and CDR2 sequences are SEHNR and FQNEAQ (reference sequence). CDR3 region: CASSPLRTEEMNTEAFF. The CDR3 bases are TGTGCCAGCAGCCCACTTCGGACAGAAGAAATGAACACTGAAGCTTTCTTT.

The chain employs TRBV7-2 and TRBJ2-3; D ambiguous. The V gene's germline CDR1 is SGHTA and CDR2 FQGNSA. There are 15 residues in the CDR3. The V end was cut by 5 bases, the J end by 3 bases, with 15 bases between. The CDR3 nucleotides are TGTGCCAGCAGCCTTGGACCCGCGGAGACAGATACGCAGTATTTT. Its protein product is CASSLGPAETDTQYF.

The chain carries TRBV18 and TRBJ2-1, with D hard to call. The V and J ends lost 2 bases and 4 bases respectively, with 9 bases between them. Looked up from germline, CDR1 is KGHSH and CDR2 is LQKENI. The CDR3 covers 14 residues. The DNA for the CDR3 is TGTGCCAGCTCACCATATGGTGGGTACAATGAGCAGTTCTTC. Its protein is CASSPYGGYNEQFF.

This sequence joins TRBV11-2 and TRBJ1-1; D might be TRBD1 (5 bases). Looked up from germline, CDR1 is SGHAT and CDR2 is FQNNGV. Trimming took off 7 bases at V and 5 bases at J, with 11 bases between the two ends. The CDR3 is 12 amino acids. This CDR3 is CASTLGGTEAFF. The CDR3 DNA follows: TGTGCCAGCACCCTGGGGGGGACTGAAGCTTTCTTT.

The V and J genes are TRBV7-9 and TRBJ2-7; D is unresolved. Trimming took off 1 base at V and 4 bases at J, with 8 bases between the two ends. Germline lookup yields CDR1 SEHNR and CDR2 FQNEAQ (reference sequence). There are 13 residues in the CDR3. CDR3 nucleotide sequence: TGTGCCAGCAGCTTAGACCCGAGTTACGAGCAGTACTTC. This sequence encodes CASSLDPSYEQYF.

The chain has TRBV10-3 and TRBJ2-1; no clear D gene. This CDR3 has 12 amino acids. Germline CDR1 and CDR2: ENHRY and SYGVKD. V was trimmed by 4 bases and J by 10 bases, leaving 11 bases between them. Here the CDR3 reads CAISGASREQFF. CDR3 in DNA: TGTGCCATCAGTGGAGCTAGTCGGGAGCAGTTCTTC.

The table lists this clone with a few counts. The CDR3 nucleotides are TGTGCCAGCAGCCACCTGGGACAGGGGGCCACTGAAGCTTTCTTT. It encodes CASSHLGQGATEAFF. The chain links TRBV14 to TRBJ1-1; 12 positions agree with TRBD1. The length of the CDR3 is 15 residues. Trimming at V came to 3 bases and at J to 4 bases, leaving 3 bases not matched to a gene. Germline V CDR1 and CDR2: SGHDN, FVKESK.

The J gene is TRBJ1-5, the V gene TRBV4-1; tentative D call: TRBD1 (5 bases). This CDR3 spans 15 amino acids. Trimming left V 0 bases short and J 0 bases short, with 6 bases between. Germline CDR1 MGHRA, CDR2 YSYEKL. CDR3: CASSQEGGSNQPQHF. The CDR3 DNA is TGCGCCAGCAGCCAAGAGGGGGGTAGCAATCAGCCCCAGCATTTT.

This rearrangement joins TRBV6-5 to TRBJ1-1, with 7 bases identical to TRBD1. Germline values: CDR1 MNHEY, CDR2 SVGAGI. V lost 8 bases and J lost 4; bases outside the gene matches: 10. The CDR3 is 14 residues long. Written as DNA, the CDR3 is TGTGCCAGCTCGGCCCTTGAGGGGGCCACTGAAGCTTTCTTT. Encoded protein: CASSALEGATEAFF.

V is TRBV2 and J is TRBJ2-3, with TRBD1 as a possible D gene (6 bases). Per germline, CDR1 SNHLY and CDR2 FYNNEI. The CDR3 spans 14 residues. Trimming shortened V by 4 bases and J by 8 bases, and 16 bases separated the two germline ends. The CDR3 DNA reads as TGTGCCAGCAGTGGAGAAAGGACAGCTGGTACGCAGTATTTT. This encodes CASSGERTAGTQYF.

The genes are TRBV2 and TRBJ1-1; D not certain. In germline, CDR1 is SNHLY, CDR2 FYNNEI. V was pared by 7 bases and J by 2 bases, with 14 bases between. This CDR3 is built from 14 residues. CDR3 in DNA: TGTGCCAGCATCCGGGCGAGGGTTAACACTGAAGCTTTCTTT. It specifies CASIRARVNTEAFF. Looking up the rest from reference TRBV2 and TRBJ1-1 gives the full variable domain: EPEVTQTPSHQVTQMGQEVILRCVPISNHLYFYWYRQILGQKVEFLVSFYNNEISEKSEIFDDQFSVERPDGSNFTLKIRSTKLEDSAMYFCASIRARVNTEAFFGQGTRLTVV.

This rearrangement joins TRBV7-7 to TRBJ2-7, with 10 positions matching TRBD1. V lost 5 bases to trimming and J lost 0 bases; unmatched junction nucleotides: 4. The CDR3 runs 15 residues. The germline gives CDR1 SSHAT, CDR2 FNYEAQ (reference sequence). CDR3 loop: CASSPGTGDSYEQYF. CDR3 coding DNA: TGTGCCAGCAGCCCCGGGACAGGGGACTCCTACGAGCAGTACTTC. Complete variable domain (other parts from reference TRBV7-7 and TRBJ2-7): GAGVSQSPRYKVTKRGQDVTLRCDPISSHATLYWYQQALGQGPEFLTYFNYEAQPDKSGLPSDRFSAERPEGSISTLTIQRTEQRDSAMYRCASSPGTGDSYEQYFGPGTRLTVT.

This chain connects TRBV6-6 to TRBJ1-5; TRBD1 might be the D (5 bases). Germline V gives CDR1 MNHNY, CDR2 SVGAGI (reference sequence). The V end was cut by 4 bases, the J end by 9 bases, with 16 bases between. The CDR3 length is 14 residues. In DNA, the CDR3 is TGTGCCAGCAGTTCCGGGGCAGGGCAGGCGCCCCAGCATTTT. This sequence encodes CASSSGAGQAPQHF.

The chain uses TRBV5-5 and TRBJ2-3; D unclear. The CDR3 spans 16 residues. In germline, CDR1 is SGHKS, CDR2 YYEKEE (reference sequence). Trimming cost V 0 bases and J 0 bases, with 11 bases left between them. CDR3 nucleotide sequence: TGTGCCAGCAGCTTGGAAAGGAGCTCTAGCACAGATACGCAGTATTTT. It encodes CASSLERSSSTDTQYF.

This rearrangement joins TRBV5-4 to TRBJ2-1; a weak D match, TRBD1 (6 bases). The V end was cut by 4 bases, the J end by 9 bases, with 23 bases between. The CDR3 totals 16 residues. Per the germline V gene, CDR1 is SGHNT and CDR2 is YYREEE (reference sequence). The DNA for the CDR3 is TGTGCCAGCAGCCCGGCCATGGTTACAGGGTCGGGTGAGCAGTTCTTC. Translated: CASSPAMVTGSGEQFF.

V usage is TRBV28 and J usage is TRBJ1-1, with TRBD1 as a possible D gene (6 bases). Germline CDR1 and CDR2: MDHEN and SYDVKM. Trimming pared 3 bases from V and 0 bases from J, leaving 11 bases between. The CDR3 contains 15 residues. The CDR3 region has the DNA TGTGCCAGCAGTTTTGCGGGGGCAATGAACACTGAAGCTTTCTTT. Its protein is CASSFAGAMNTEAFF.